This T cell receptor beta chain was retrieved from a study of T cell responses to AZD1222 COVID-19 vaccine. Produced via immunoSEQ multiplex PCR; TCRdb's table is partial and in-frame only. The sample lists more than 85,000 clones, approximately 80% occurring once. Deletions cut 1 base from V and 4 bases from J, with 14 bases between. The CDR3 totals 15 residues. Per the germline V gene, CDR1 is SGHAT and CDR2 is FQNNGV. Whole-study results and caveats: Researchers took repertoire samples only after the peak T cell response had come.

With respect to this clone: Its target is not known.

V and J are TRBV11-2 and TRBJ2-7; possible D gene TRBD1, 5 bases. This receptor was identified in an adult in good health. Material: peripheral blood, obtained on day 0 of AZD1222 vaccination. Written as DNA, the CDR3 is TGTGCCAGCAGCTTAGCGGACATCCAATCTTACGAGCAGTACTTC. This translates into CASSLADIQSYEQYF.